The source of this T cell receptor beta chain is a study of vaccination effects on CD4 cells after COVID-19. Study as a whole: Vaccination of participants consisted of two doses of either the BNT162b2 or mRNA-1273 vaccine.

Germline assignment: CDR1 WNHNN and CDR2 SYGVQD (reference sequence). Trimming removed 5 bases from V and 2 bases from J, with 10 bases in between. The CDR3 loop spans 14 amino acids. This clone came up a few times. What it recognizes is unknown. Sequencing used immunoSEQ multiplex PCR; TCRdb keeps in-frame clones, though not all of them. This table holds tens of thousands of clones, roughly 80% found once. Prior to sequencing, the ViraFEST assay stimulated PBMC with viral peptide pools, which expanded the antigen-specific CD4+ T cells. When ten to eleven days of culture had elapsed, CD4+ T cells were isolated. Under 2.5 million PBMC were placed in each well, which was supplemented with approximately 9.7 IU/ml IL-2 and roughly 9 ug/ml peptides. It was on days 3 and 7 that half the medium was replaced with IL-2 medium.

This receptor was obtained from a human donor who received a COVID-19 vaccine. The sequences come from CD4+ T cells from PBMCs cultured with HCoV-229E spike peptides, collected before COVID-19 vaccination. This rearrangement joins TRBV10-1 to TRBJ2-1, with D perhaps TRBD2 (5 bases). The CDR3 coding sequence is TGCGCCAGCAGTCGTGAACTAGCCTACAATGAGCAGTTCTTC. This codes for CASSRELAYNEQFF.